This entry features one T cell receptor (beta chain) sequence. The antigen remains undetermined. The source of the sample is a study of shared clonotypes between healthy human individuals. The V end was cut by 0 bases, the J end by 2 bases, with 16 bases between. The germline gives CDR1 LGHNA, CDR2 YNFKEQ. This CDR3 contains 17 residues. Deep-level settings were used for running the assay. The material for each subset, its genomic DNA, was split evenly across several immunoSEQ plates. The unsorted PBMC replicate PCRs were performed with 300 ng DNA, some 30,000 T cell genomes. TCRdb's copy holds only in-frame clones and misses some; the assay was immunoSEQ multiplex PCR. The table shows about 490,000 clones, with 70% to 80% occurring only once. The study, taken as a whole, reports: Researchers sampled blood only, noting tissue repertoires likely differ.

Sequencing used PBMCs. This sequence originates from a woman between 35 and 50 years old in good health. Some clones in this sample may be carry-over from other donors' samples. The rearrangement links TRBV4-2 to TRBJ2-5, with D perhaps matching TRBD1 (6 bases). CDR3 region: CASSQDRKQGGQETQYF. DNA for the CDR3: TGTGCCAGCAGCCAAGATCGAAAACAAGGGGGACAAGAGACCCAGTACTTC.